The rows below give T cell receptor beta chains drawn from one sample of a study of CD8+CD57+ T cells in acquired aplastic anemia. TCRdb fed the reads into MiXCR, producing one record per CDR3 protein. The sample includes roughly 280,000 distinct CDR3 sequences, about 50% of them seen just once. The specimen sequenced was sorted CD4+, CD8+, or CD8+CD57+ T cells (not recorded which) from PBMCs. Source of these receptors: a human donor with aplastic anemia. CDR3s include the opening cysteine and the closing phenylalanine or tryptophan. Fields, in order: clone size, CDR3 length, V gene, J gene, CDR3 protein. A clone size is listed for some rows: how often the clone was seen (once, few, many), or a class if it is expanded.

clone_size: -; cdr3_length: 12; v_call: TRBV7-3; j_call: TRBJ2-2; cdr3_aa: CASSWNTGELFF
clone_size: -; cdr3_length: 19; v_call: TRBV10-3; j_call: TRBJ2-6; cdr3_aa: CAISGQGTTGGLGANVLTF
clone_size: -; cdr3_length: 14; v_call: TRBV7-9; j_call: TRBJ2-5; cdr3_aa: CASSLAQVQETQYF
clone_size: -; cdr3_length: 13; v_call: TRBV28; j_call: TRBJ2-1; cdr3_aa: CASWDRVGSEQFF
clone_size: -; cdr3_length: 17; v_call: TRBV20-1; j_call: TRBJ2-1; cdr3_aa: CSARDRGTSGVYNEQFF
clone_size: -; cdr3_length: 13; v_call: TRBV5-4; j_call: TRBJ2-7; cdr3_aa: CASSVRGLYEQYF
clone_size: -; cdr3_length: 16; v_call: TRBV7-3; j_call: TRBJ2-3; cdr3_aa: CASSLWGGTAADTQYF
clone_size: many; cdr3_length: 15; v_call: TRBV10-1; j_call: TRBJ2-7; cdr3_aa: CASRKGQGTADEQYF
clone_size: few; cdr3_length: 15; v_call: TRBV10-3; j_call: TRBJ2-2; cdr3_aa: CAINGASGRTGELFF
clone_size: few; cdr3_length: 17; v_call: TRBV6-1; j_call: TRBJ2-3; cdr3_aa: CASSGGLRGLSADTQYF
clone_size: -; cdr3_length: 15; v_call: TRBV5-1; j_call: TRBJ1-4; cdr3_aa: CASSLERGANEKLFF
clone_size: -; cdr3_length: 15; v_call: TRBV7-3; j_call: TRBJ2-5; cdr3_aa: CASSFKGGRWETQYF
clone_size: -; cdr3_length: 16; v_call: TRBV7-3; j_call: TRBJ2-1; cdr3_aa: CASSFTGTSSYNEQFF
clone_size: -; cdr3_length: 13; v_call: TRBV24-1; j_call: -; cdr3_aa: CVTRSGTAGTQYF
clone_size: -; cdr3_length: 11; v_call: TRBV5-6; j_call: TRBJ2-7; cdr3_aa: CASGDGAQQYF
clone_size: -; cdr3_length: 15; v_call: TRBV15; j_call: TRBJ1-5; cdr3_aa: CATSRAGTGNQPQHF
clone_size: -; cdr3_length: 15; v_call: TRBV20-1; j_call: TRBJ1-5; cdr3_aa: CSAVLAGGSQETQHF
clone_size: many; cdr3_length: 14; v_call: TRBV5-8; j_call: TRBJ2-7; cdr3_aa: CASSSPGPPYEQYF
clone_size: many; cdr3_length: 13; v_call: TRBV7-2; j_call: TRBJ2-7; cdr3_aa: CASSLGRAYEQYF
clone_size: many; cdr3_length: 14; v_call: TRBV5-8; j_call: TRBJ2-7; cdr3_aa: CASSPGASPYEQYF
clone_size: -; cdr3_length: 17; v_call: TRBV14; j_call: TRBJ2-5; cdr3_aa: CASSQVEGRAVGETQYF
clone_size: -; cdr3_length: 16; v_call: TRBV7-3; j_call: TRBJ2-7; cdr3_aa: CASSLAWSSGSYEQYF
clone_size: many; cdr3_length: 18; v_call: TRBV4-1; j_call: TRBJ2-3; cdr3_aa: CASRTSGGALRGTDTQYF
clone_size: few; cdr3_length: 13; v_call: TRBV7-9; j_call: TRBJ1-2; cdr3_aa: CASRYTGTDGYTF
clone_size: -; cdr3_length: 16; v_call: TRBV19; j_call: TRBJ2-1; cdr3_aa: CASSIDGTSSYNEQFF
clone_size: many; cdr3_length: 15; v_call: TRBV7-6; j_call: TRBJ1-2; cdr3_aa: CASSLGTGFNYGYTF
clone_size: -; cdr3_length: 14; v_call: TRBV19; j_call: TRBJ1-2; cdr3_aa: CASSRQGAFYGYTF
clone_size: many; cdr3_length: 15; v_call: TRBV27; j_call: TRBJ1-6; cdr3_aa: CASSSTGGDNSPLHF
clone_size: few; cdr3_length: 15; v_call: TRBV5-1; j_call: TRBJ2-1; cdr3_aa: CASSKSGVEGNEQFF
clone_size: many; cdr3_length: 16; v_call: TRBV6-5; j_call: TRBJ2-7; cdr3_aa: CASSYSGVDGTYEQYF
clone_size: -; cdr3_length: 13; v_call: TRBV5-6; j_call: TRBJ2-7; cdr3_aa: CASSLVPGYEQYF
clone_size: -; cdr3_length: 13; v_call: TRBV5-1; j_call: TRBJ2-7; cdr3_aa: CARWMGPKDEQYF
clone_size: -; cdr3_length: 16; v_call: TRBV9; j_call: TRBJ2-7; cdr3_aa: CASSVSGSAPAHEQYF
clone_size: -; cdr3_length: 13; v_call: TRBV7-9; j_call: TRBJ1-1; cdr3_aa: CASSQTQGTEAFF
clone_size: -; cdr3_length: 11; v_call: TRBV29-1; j_call: TRBJ2-5; cdr3_aa: CSLGQGATQYF
clone_size: -; cdr3_length: 11; v_call: TRBV24-1; j_call: TRBJ1-2; cdr3_aa: CATSVVWGDTF
clone_size: -; cdr3_length: 14; v_call: TRBV2; j_call: TRBJ1-2; cdr3_aa: CAGRGLGSRAGYTF
clone_size: -; cdr3_length: 18; v_call: TRBV7-8; j_call: TRBJ1-6; cdr3_aa: CASSSKTGPSSYNSPLHF